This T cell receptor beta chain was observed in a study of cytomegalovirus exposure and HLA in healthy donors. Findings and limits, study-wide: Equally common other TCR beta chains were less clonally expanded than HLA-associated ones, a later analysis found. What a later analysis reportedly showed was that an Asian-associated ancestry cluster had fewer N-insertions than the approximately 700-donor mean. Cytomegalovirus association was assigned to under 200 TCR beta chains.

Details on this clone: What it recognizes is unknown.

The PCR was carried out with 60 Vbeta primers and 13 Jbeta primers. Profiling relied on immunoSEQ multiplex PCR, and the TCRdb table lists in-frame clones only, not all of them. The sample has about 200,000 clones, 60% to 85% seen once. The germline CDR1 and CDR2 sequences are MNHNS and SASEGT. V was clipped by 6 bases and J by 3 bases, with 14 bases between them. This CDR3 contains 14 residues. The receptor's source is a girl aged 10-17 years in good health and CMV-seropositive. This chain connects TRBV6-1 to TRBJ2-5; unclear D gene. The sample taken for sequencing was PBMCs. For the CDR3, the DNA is TGTGCCAGCAGCGACCTACTGGGCAAAGAGACCCAGTACTTC. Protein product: CASSDLLGKETQYF.